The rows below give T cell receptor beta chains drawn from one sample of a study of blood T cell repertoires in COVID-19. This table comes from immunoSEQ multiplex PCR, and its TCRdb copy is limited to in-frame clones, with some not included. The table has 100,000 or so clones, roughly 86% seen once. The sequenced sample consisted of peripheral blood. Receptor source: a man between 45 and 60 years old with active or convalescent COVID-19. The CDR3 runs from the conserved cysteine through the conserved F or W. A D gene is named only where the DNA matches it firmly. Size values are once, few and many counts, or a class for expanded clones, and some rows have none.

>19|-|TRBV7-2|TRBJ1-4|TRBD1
CASSPTGTGFVVRDEKLFF
TGTGCCAGCAGCCCTACCGGGACAGGTTTCGTCGTCCGGGATGAAAAACTGTTTTTT
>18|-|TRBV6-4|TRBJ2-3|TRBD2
CASSDSGLAGGATDTQYF
TGTGCCAGCAGTGATTCCGGACTAGCGGGGGGGGCAACAGATACGCAGTATTTT
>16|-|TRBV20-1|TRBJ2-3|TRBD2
CSASDPSLAGVDTQYF
TGCAGTGCTAGTGACCCCTCACTAGCGGGGGTGGATACGCAGTATTTT
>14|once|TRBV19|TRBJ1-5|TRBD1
CASSIDRGNQPQHF
TGTGCCAGTAGTATCGACAGGGGCAATCAGCCCCAGCATTTT
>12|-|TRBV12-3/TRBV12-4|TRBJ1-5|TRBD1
CASNLGTGPQHF
TGTGCCAGCAACCTCGGGACAGGGCCCCAGCATTTT
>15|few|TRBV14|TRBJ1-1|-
CASSQGYTLNTEAFF
TGTGCCAGCAGCCAAGGGTACACGTTGAACACTGAAGCTTTCTTT
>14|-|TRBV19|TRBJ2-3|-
CASSPQHSTDTQYF
TGTGCCAGTAGTCCTCAACATAGCACAGATACGCAGTATTTT
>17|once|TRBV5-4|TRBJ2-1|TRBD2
CASSQAGGVPSYNEQFF
TGTGCCAGCAGCCAAGCGGGGGGGGTACCTTCCTACAATGAGCAGTTCTTC
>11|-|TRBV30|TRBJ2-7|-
CAWSARYEQYF
TGTGCCTGGAGTGCTAGGTACGAGCAGTACTTC
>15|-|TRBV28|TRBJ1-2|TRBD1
CASSLITGQGYGYTF
TGTGCCAGCAGTTTAATCACTGGACAGGGTTATGGCTACACCTTC
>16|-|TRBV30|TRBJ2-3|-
CAWSLSQGWATDTQYF
TGTGCCTGGAGTTTATCTCAGGGATGGGCCACAGATACGCAGTATTTT
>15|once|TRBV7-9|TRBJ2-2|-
CASSLGQINTGELFF
TGTGCCAGCAGCTTAGGACAAATTAACACCGGGGAGCTGTTTTTT
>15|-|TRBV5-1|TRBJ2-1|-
CASSSGLPSYNEQFF
TGCGCCAGCAGCTCGGGACTTCCCTCCTACAATGAGCAGTTCTTC
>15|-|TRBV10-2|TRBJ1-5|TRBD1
CASSEEGASNQPQHF
TGCGCCAGCAGTGAGGAGGGGGCGAGCAATCAGCCCCAGCATTTT
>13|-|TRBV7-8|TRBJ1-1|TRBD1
CASGSGGRTEAFF
TGTGCCAGCGGGTCAGGGGGACGCACTGAAGCTTTCTTT